The clone carrying this T cell receptor beta chain was recorded once. This sample was taken from a study of blood T cell repertoires in COVID-19. Turning to the study itself: Italy, Spain and the United States were the sources of the convalescent and acute COVID-19 samples. PBMCs, B-cell-depleted T cells, or T cells were the source of the cDNA or gDNA that made up the material.

Authors' processing steps: Amplification from reference gene primers served as the basis for estimated nucleated cell counts. Using immunoSEQ multiplex PCR, the repertoire was profiled, and TCRdb retains in-frame clones only, with some absent. V and J calls plus clone size are reproduced from that table; the DNA served to infer D and trimming. The data contain 300,000 to 400,000 clones, over 75% of them singletons. Germline assignment: CDR1 SGHRS and CDR2 YFSETQ. Trimming took off 2 bases at V and 2 bases at J, with 22 bases between the two ends. This CDR3 has 18 amino acids. This TCR was recovered from a woman between 45 and 60 years old with active or convalescent COVID-19. Source material: peripheral blood. The chain is built from TRBV5-1 and TRBJ1-1; D unresolved. The CDR3, as DNA: TGCGCCAGCAGCTTAATCAGTAACGGGGAAGGAATAAACACTGAAGCTTTCTTT. Translation gives CASSLISNGEGINTEAFF.